This is a list of T cell receptor beta chains from one sample in a study of blood T cell repertoires in COVID-19. Assay used: immunoSEQ multiplex PCR; TCRdb lists only in-frame clones, some missing. Among under 150,000 clones listed, 88% were seen once. The sample taken for sequencing was peripheral blood. The receptors come from a man aged 45-60 years with acute or convalescent COVID-19. Both conserved end residues are part of each CDR3. Fields, in order: clone size, D gene, J gene, V gene, CDR3 protein, CDR3 DNA. D genes are given only for firm matches. Size is omitted from some rows. Given values are once, few, many or a class for expanded clones.

NA,NA,TRBJ2-5,TRBV2,CASTQRGGETQYF,TGTGCCAGCACCCAAAGGGGGGGGGAGACCCAGTACTTC
NA,TRBD1,TRBJ1-5,TRBV19,CASVDRSSQPQHF,TGTGCCAGTGTGGACAGGTCCTCTCAGCCCCAGCATTTT
NA,NA,TRBJ1-2,TRBV7-9,CASSMGHRGSAGYTF,TGTGCCAGCAGCATGGGACACCGAGGTTCCGCTGGCTACACCTTC
NA,NA,TRBJ2-7,TRBV18,CASSPLQQTSYEQYF,TGTGCCAGCTCACCATTACAGCAAACATCCTACGAGCAGTACTTC
NA,NA,TRBJ2-7,TRBV11-2,CASSSPMRSYEQYF,TGTGCCAGCAGCTCCCCAATGCGGAGCTACGAGCAGTACTTC
NA,TRBD2,TRBJ2-7,TRBV6-5,CASNLGLATYEQYF,TGTGCCAGCAATCTAGGACTAGCCACCTACGAGCAGTACTTC
NA,TRBD2,TRBJ2-5,TRBV12-5,CASGLAGGRQTQYF,TGTGCTAGTGGTTTAGCGGGAGGGCGGCAGACCCAGTACTTC
NA,NA,TRBJ1-2,TRBV6-5,CASSYSRPENYGYTF,TGTGCCAGCAGTTACTCGAGGCCAGAGAACTATGGCTACACCTTC
once,TRBD2,TRBJ2-2,TRBV7-2,CATQLFSGSTGELFF,TGTGCCACCCAGCTGTTTAGCGGGAGCACCGGGGAGCTGTTTTTT
few,TRBD1,TRBJ2-1,TRBV6-5,CASRGQRRAYNEQFF,TGTGCCAGCAGGGGACAGCGTCGCGCCTACAATGAGCAGTTCTTC
NA,NA,TRBJ1-4,TRBV27,CASSLSGYSEKLFF,TGTGCCAGCAGTTTATCTGGCTACAGTGAAAAACTGTTTTTT
once,NA,TRBJ2-5,TRBV6-5,CASSPGRETQYF,TGTGCCAGCTCCCCTGGGCGAGAGACCCAGTACTTC
NA,TRBD1,TRBJ1-6,TRBV5-8,CASSSPPWTGYSPLHF,TGTGCCAGCAGCTCTCCTCCCTGGACAGGCTATTCACCCCTCCACTTT
NA,NA,TRBJ1-4,TRBV9,CASSVGGGSNEKLFF,TGTGCCAGCAGCGTAGGAGGCGGATCTAATGAAAAACTGTTTTTT
NA,NA,TRBJ2-7,TRBV3-1/TRBV3-2,CASSPPGQYTYEQYF,TGTGCCAGCAGCCCACCCGGACAGTATACCTACGAGCAGTACTTC
NA,TRBD2,TRBJ2-5,TRBV24-1,CATSDPGLAGEGGQETQYF,TGTGCCACCAGTGACCCGGGACTAGCGGGAGAAGGGGGCCAAGAGACCCAGTACTTC
NA,TRBD1,TRBJ1-2,TRBV24-1,CATSDAGTGKYGYTF,TGTGCCACCAGTGACGCCGGGACAGGGAAGTATGGCTACACCTTC
NA,TRBD1,TRBJ1-6,TRBV6-5,CASSLGTEDSPLHF,TGTGCCAGCAGTTTGGGGACAGAGGATTCACCCCTCCACTTT
NA,NA,TRBJ2-2,TRBV5-1,CASSPGGNTGELFF,TGCGCCAGCAGCCCCGGGGGAAACACCGGGGAGCTGTTTTTT
once,NA,TRBJ1-5,TRBV27,CASSLSPGAGSNQPQHF,TGTGCCAGCAGTTTATCCCCAGGGGCAGGGAGCAATCAGCCCCAGCATTTT
NA,TRBD2,TRBJ2-2,TRBV2,CATRLAGVTGELFF,TGTGCCACCAGACTAGCGGGAGTCACCGGGGAGCTGTTTTTT
many,TRBD2,TRBJ2-1,TRBV7-9,CASSFSLPSGTSGKHEQFF,TGTGCCAGCAGCTTTTCCCTCCCTTCCGGGACTAGCGGGAAACATGAGCAGTTCTTC
NA,TRBD2,TRBJ2-3,TRBV7-6,CASSLGGGVGTDTQYF,TGTGCCAGCAGCTTAGGGGGGGGAGTGGGCACAGATACGCAGTATTTT
NA,TRBD2,TRBJ2-7,TRBV5-4,CASSLQLADYEQYF,TGTGCCAGCAGCCTCCAACTAGCGGACTACGAGCAGTACTTC
NA,TRBD1,TRBJ1-4,TRBV6-5,CASSPQGDGEKLFF,TGTGCCAGCAGTCCCCAGGGGGATGGTGAAAAACTGTTTTTT
once,NA,TRBJ2-6,TRBV5-4,CASSLAGSGANVLTF,TGTGCCAGCAGCTTGGCGGGGAGTGGGGCCAACGTCCTGACTTTC
NA,NA,TRBJ1-3,TRBV3-1/TRBV3-2,CASSLGHAGNTIYF,TGTGCCAGCAGCCTGGGACATGCGGGAAACACCATATATTTT
once,TRBD2,TRBJ2-2,TRBV2,CAIRGGLANTGELFF,TGTGCTATCCGGGGAGGACTAGCGAACACCGGGGAGCTGTTTTTT
NA,NA,TRBJ1-1,TRBV11-2,CASSPVTGRGTEAFF,TGTGCCAGCAGCCCCGTGACAGGAAGAGGCACTGAAGCTTTCTTT
NA,TRBD2,TRBJ2-4,TRBV4-1,CASSPLGLAVRGNIQYF,TGCGCCAGCAGCCCGTTGGGACTAGCGGTCCGGGGTAACATTCAGTACTTC
few,NA,TRBJ1-1,TRBV30,CAWSDGGNTEAFF,TGTGCCTGGAGTGACGGGGGGAACACTGAAGCTTTCTTT
NA,TRBD1,TRBJ1-5,TRBV24-1,CAASTGEYNQPQHF,TGTGCCGCATCAACAGGGGAGTACAATCAGCCCCAGCATTTT
NA,TRBD1,TRBJ1-1,TRBV11-2,CASRPGQGVSTEAFF,TGTGCCAGCAGGCCGGGACAGGGGGTTAGCACTGAAGCTTTCTTT
NA,NA,TRBJ2-7,TRBV27,CASSFGVGYSTYEQYF,TGTGCCAGCAGTTTCGGGGTCGGCTACTCGACCTACGAGCAGTACTTC
NA,NA,TRBJ2-5,TRBV11-3,CASSLALSSGAGRETQYF,TGTGCCAGCAGCTTAGCCCTGAGCTCAGGGGCTGGTAGGGAGACCCAGTACTTC
NA,NA,TRBJ2-1,TRBV30,CAWSGGTSSYNEQFF,TGTGCCTGGAGTGGGGGGACAAGTTCCTACAATGAGCAGTTCTTC
NA,NA,TRBJ1-5,TRBV9,CASSVSVSNQPQHF,TGTGCCAGCAGCGTATCTGTCAGCAATCAGCCCCAGCATTTT
NA,NA,TRBJ1-4,TRBV10-2,CASSENTGFNEKLFF,TGCGCCAGCAGTGAAAATACGGGGTTCAATGAAAAACTGTTTTTT
NA,NA,TRBJ1-3,TRBV18,CASSPRASSGNTIYF,TGTGCCAGCTCACCGCGGGCTTCCTCTGGAAACACCATATATTTT
NA,TRBD2,TRBJ2-7,TRBV15,CATSKTSGSPNEQYF,TGTGCCACCAGCAAGACTAGCGGGAGTCCCAACGAGCAGTACTTC
once,NA,TRBJ2-7,TRBV4-3,CASSPTADGEAYEQYF,TGCGCCAGCAGCCCGACAGCCGACGGAGAAGCCTACGAGCAGTACTTC
NA,NA,TRBJ2-1,TRBV7-2,CASSFDSFRSYNEQFF,TGTGCCAGCAGCTTCGACAGTTTTAGGTCCTACAATGAGCAGTTCTTC
NA,NA,TRBJ2-7,TRBV19,CASSINNGAYEQYF,TGTGCCAGTAGTATAAATAACGGAGCCTACGAGCAGTACTTC
once,NA,TRBJ1-5,TRBV29-1,CSVVGGFGSNQPQHF,TGCAGCGTTGTCGGGGGTTTTGGTAGCAATCAGCCCCAGCATTTT
once,NA,TRBJ1-3,TRBV11-2,CASSLDRGFGNTIYF,TGTGCCAGCAGCTTAGATCGGGGGTTTGGAAACACCATATATTTT
few,NA,TRBJ1-1,TRBV5-1,CASSITSGTMNTEAFF,TGCGCCAGCAGCATAACATCCGGGACAATGAACACTGAAGCTTTCTTT
NA,TRBD2,TRBJ2-7,TRBV19,CASSIREASYEQYF,TGTGCCAGTAGTATCCGGGAGGCCTCCTACGAGCAGTACTTC
NA,NA,TRBJ2-2,TRBV10-3,CAISEIGNRVGTGELFF,TGTGCCATCAGTGAGATTGGTAACAGGGTCGGCACCGGGGAGCTGTTTTTT
NA,NA,TRBJ1-3,TRBV20-1,CSASAKDKGFGNTIYF,TGCAGTGCCAGTGCGAAAGACAAGGGGTTTGGAAACACCATATATTTT
few,TRBD2,TRBJ2-5,TRBV19,CASSPGTSRQTQYF,TGTGCCAGTAGTCCCGGGACTAGTCGGCAGACCCAGTACTTC